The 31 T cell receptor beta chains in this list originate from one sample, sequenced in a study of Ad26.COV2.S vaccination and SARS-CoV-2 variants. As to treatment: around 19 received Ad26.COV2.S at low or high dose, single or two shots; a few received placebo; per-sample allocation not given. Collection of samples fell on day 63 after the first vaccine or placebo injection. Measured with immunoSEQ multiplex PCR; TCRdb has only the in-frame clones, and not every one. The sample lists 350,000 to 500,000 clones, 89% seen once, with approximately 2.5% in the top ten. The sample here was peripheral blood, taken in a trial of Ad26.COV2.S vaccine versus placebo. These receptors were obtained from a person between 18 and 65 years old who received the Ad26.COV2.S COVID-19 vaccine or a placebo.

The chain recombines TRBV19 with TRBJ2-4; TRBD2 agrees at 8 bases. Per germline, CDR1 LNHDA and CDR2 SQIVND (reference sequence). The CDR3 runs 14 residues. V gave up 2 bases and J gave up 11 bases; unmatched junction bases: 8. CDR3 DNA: TGTGCCAGTAGTATATCCACTAGCGGCGGCTTTCAGTACTTC. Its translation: CASSISTSGGFQYF.

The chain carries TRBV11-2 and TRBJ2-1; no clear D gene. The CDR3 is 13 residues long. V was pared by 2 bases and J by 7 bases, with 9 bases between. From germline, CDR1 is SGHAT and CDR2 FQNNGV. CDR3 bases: TGTGCCAGCAGCTTATTGGACGGAAATGAGCAGTTCTTC. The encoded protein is CASSLLDGNEQFF.

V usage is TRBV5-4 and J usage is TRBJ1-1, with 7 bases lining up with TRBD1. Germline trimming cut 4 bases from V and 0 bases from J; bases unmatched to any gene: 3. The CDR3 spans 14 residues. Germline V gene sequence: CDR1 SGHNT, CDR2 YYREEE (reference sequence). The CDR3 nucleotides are TGTGCCAGCAGCCGGGGGACAGTGAACACTGAAGCTTTCTTT. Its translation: CASSRGTVNTEAFF.

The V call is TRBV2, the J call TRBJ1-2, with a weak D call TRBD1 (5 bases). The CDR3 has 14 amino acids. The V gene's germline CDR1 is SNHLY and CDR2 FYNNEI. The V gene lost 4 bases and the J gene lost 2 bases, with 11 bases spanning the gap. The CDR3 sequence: CASSAGPSNYGYTF. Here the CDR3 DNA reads TGTGCCAGCAGTGCAGGGCCGTCAAACTATGGCTACACCTTC. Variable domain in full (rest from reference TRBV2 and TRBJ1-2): EPEVTQTPSHQVTQMGQEVILRCVPISNHLYFYWYRQILGQKVEFLVSFYNNEISEKSEIFDDQFSVERPDGSNFTLKIRSTKLEDSAMYFCASSAGPSNYGYTFGSGTRLTVV.

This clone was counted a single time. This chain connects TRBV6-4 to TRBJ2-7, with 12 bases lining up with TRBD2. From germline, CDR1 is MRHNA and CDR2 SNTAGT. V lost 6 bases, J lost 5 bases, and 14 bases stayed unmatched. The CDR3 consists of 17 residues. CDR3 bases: TGTGCCAGCAGCACACCCCCGACTAGCGGGAGACGAAACGAGCAGTACGTC. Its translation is CASSTPPTSGRRNEQYV.

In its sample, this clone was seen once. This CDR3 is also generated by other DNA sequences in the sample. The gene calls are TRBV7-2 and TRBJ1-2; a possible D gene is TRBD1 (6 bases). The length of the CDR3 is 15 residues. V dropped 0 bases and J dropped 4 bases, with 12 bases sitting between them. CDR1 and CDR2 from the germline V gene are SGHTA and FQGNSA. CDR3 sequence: CASSLAGGGGYGYTF. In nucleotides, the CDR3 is TGTGCCAGCAGCTTAGCAGGTGGGGGCGGCTATGGCTACACCTTC.

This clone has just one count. CDR3 bases: TGTGCCAGCAGCCAAGACGAATGGGCTGATACGCAGTATTTT. It translates to CASSQDEWADTQYF. The chain couples TRBV14 to TRBJ2-3; D unclear. V lost 0 bases and J lost 6, with 10 bases in between. The germline V gene has CDR1 SGHDN and CDR2 FVKESK. This CDR3 contains 14 residues.

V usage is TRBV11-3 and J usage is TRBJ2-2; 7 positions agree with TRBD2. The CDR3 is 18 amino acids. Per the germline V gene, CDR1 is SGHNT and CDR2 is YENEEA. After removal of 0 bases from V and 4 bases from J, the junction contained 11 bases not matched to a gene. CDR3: CASSLDEWEGRGTGELFF. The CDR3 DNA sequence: TGTGCCAGCAGCTTAGATGAGTGGGAGGGCCGGGGCACCGGGGAGCTGTTTTTT.

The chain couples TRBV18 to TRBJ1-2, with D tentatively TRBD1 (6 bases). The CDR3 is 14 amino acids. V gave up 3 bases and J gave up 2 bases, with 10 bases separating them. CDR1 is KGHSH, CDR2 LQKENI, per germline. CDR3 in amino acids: CASSPTGQNYGYTF. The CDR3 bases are TGTGCCAGCTCACCGACCGGACAGAACTATGGCTACACCTTC.

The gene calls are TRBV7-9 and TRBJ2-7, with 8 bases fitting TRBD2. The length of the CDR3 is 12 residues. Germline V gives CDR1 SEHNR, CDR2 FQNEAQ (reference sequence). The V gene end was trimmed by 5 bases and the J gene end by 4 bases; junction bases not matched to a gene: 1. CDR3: CASSTGGYEQYV. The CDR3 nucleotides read TGTGCCAGCAGCACGGGGGGGTACGAGCAGTACGTC.

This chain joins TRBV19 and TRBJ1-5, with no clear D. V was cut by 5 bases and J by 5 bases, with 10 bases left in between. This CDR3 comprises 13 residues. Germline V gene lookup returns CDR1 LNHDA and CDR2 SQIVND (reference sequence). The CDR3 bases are TGTGCCAGTAGTCTGAGGGTAGATCAGCCCCAGCATTTT. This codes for CASSLRVDQPQHF.

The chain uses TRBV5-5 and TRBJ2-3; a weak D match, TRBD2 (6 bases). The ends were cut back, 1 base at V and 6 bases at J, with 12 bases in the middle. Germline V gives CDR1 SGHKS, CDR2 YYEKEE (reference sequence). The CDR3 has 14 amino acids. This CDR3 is CASSLTGVQDTQYF. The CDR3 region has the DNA TGTGCCAGCAGCTTGACGGGGGTTCAGGATACGCAGTATTTT.

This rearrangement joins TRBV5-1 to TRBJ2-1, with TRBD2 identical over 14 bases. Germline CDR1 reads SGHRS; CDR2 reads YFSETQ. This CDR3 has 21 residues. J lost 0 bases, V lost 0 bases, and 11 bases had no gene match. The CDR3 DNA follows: TGCGCCAGCAGCTTGGCCCTAAAGGGACTAGCGGGAGCAAGCTCCTACAATGAGCAGTTCTTC. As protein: CASSLALKGLAGASSYNEQFF.

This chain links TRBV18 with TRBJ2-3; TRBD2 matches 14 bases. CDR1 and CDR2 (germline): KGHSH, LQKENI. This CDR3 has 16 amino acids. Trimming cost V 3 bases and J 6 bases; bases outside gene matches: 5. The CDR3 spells CASSPSRLAGGDTQYF. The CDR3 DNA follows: TGTGCCAGCTCACCGTCCAGACTAGCGGGAGGGGATACGCAGTATTTT.

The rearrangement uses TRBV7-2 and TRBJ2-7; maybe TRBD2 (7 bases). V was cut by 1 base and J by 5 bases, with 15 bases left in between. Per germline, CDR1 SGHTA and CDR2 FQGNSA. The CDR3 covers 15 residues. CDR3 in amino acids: CASSLVGGGPHEQYV. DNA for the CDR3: TGTGCCAGCAGCTTAGTAGGGGGAGGGCCCCACGAGCAGTACGTC.

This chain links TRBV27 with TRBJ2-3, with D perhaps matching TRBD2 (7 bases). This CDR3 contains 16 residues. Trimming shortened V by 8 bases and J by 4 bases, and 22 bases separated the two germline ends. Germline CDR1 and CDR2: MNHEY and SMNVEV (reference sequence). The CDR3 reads CASGLGAGAYADTQYF. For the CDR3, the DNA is TGTGCCAGCGGCCTGGGGGCGGGGGCCTATGCAGATACGCAGTATTTT.

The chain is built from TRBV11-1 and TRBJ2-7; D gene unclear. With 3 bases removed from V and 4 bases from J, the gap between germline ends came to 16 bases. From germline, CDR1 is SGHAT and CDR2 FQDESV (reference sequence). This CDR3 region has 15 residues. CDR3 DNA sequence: TGTGCCAGCAGCTTCAGTCCAGGAAAGGGATACGAGCAGTACTTC. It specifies CASSFSPGKGYEQYF. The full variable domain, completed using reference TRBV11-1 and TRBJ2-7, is EAEVAQSPRYKITEKSQAVAFWCDPISGHATLYWYRQILGQGPELLVQFQDESVVDDSQLPKDRFSAERLKGVDSTLKIQPAELGDSAMYLCASSFSPGKGYEQYFGPGTRLTVT.

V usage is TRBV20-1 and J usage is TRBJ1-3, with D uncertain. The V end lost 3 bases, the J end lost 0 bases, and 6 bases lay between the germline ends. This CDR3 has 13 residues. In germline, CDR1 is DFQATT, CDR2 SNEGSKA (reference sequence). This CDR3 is CSASFGSGNTIYF. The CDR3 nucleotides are TGCAGTGCTAGTTTTGGCTCTGGAAACACCATATATTTT.

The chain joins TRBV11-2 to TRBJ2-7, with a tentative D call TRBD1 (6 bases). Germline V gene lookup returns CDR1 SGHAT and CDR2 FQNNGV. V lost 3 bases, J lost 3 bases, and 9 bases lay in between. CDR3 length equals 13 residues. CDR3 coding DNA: TGTGCCAGCAGCTTGGACAGACGCTACGAGCAGTACGTC. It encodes CASSLDRRYEQYV.

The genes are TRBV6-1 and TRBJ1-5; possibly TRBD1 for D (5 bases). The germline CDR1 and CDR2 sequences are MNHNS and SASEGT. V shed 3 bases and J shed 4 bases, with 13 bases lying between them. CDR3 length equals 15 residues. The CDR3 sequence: CASSEVRGTNQPQHF. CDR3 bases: TGTGCCAGCAGTGAGGTACGTGGGACTAATCAGCCCCAGCATTTT.

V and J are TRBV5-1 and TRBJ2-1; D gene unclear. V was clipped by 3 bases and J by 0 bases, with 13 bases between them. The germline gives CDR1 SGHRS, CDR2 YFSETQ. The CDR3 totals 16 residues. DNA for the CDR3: TGCGCCAGCAGCTCCGACATGGGTAGCTCCTACAATGAGCAGTTCTTC. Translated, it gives CASSSDMGSSYNEQFF. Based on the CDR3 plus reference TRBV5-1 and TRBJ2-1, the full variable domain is KAGVTQTPRYLIKTRGQQVTLSCSPISGHRSVSWYQQTPGQGLQFLFEYFSETQRNKGNFPGRFSGRQFSNSRSEMNVSTLELGDSALYLCASSSDMGSSYNEQFFGPGTRLTVL.

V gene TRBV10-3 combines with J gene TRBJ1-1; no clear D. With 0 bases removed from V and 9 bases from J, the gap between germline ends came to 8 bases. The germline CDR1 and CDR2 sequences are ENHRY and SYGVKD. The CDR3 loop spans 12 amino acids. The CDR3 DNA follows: TGTGCCATCAGTGAGTCTCAGAGGAAAGCTTTCTTT. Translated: CAISESQRKAFF.

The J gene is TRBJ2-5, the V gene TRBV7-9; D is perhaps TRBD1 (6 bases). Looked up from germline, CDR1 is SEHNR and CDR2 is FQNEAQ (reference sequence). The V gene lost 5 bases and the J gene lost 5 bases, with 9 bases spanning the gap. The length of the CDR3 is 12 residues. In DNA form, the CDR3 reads TGTGCCAGCAGCCCAAGGGGGGAGACCCAGTACTTC. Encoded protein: CASSPRGETQYF.

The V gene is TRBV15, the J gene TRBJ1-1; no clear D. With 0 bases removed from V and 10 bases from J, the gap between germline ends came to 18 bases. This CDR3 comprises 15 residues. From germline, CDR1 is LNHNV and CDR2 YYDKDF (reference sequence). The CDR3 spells CATSRERSPHVGAFF. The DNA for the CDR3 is TGTGCCACCAGCAGAGAACGGTCCCCTCACGTTGGAGCTTTCTTT.

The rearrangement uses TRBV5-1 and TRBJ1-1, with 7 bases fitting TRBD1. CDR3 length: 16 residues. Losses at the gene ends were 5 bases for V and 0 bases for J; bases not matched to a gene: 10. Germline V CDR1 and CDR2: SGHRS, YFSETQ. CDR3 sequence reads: CASRGATGSMNTEAFF. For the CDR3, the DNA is TGCGCCAGCAGGGGAGCGACAGGGTCCATGAACACTGAAGCTTTCTTT.

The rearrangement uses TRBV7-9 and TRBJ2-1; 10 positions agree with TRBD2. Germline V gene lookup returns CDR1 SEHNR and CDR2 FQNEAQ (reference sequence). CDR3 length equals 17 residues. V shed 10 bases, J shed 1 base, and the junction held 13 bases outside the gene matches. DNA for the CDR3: TGTGCCACCGTAGCTAGCGGGAGCAATCAATCCTACAATGAGCAGTTCTTC. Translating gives CATVASGSNQSYNEQFF.

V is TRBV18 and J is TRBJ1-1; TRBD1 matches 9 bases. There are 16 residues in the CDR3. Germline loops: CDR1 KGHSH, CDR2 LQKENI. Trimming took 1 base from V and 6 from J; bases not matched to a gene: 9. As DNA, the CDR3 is TGTGCCAGCTCACCACGAACAGGGGGCCATTATCCTGAAGCTTTCTTT. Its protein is CASSPRTGGHYPEAFF.

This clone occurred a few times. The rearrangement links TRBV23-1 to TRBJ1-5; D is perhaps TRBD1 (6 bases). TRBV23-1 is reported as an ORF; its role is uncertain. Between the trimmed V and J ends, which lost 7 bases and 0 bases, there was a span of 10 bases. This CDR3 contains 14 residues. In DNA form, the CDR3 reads TGCGCCAGCATCGGGGGCGATAGCAATCAGCCCCAGCATTTT. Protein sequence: CASIGGDSNQPQHF.

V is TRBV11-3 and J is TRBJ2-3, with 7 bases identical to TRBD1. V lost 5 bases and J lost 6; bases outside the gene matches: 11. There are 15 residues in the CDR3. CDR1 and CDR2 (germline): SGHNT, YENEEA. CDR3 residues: CASSPGTVGRDTQYF. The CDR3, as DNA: TGTGCCAGCAGCCCCGGGACAGTCGGCAGGGATACGCAGTATTTT.

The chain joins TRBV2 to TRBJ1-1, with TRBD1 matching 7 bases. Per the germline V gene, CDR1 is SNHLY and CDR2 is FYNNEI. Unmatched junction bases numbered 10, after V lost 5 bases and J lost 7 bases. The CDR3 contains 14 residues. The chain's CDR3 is CASSNLGQPNEAFF. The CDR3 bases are TGTGCCAGCAGTAATCTGGGACAGCCTAATGAAGCTTTCTTT.

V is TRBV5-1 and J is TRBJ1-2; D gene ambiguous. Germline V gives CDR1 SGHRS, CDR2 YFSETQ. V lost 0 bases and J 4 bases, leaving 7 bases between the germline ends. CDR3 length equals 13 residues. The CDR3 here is CASSLETLYGYTF. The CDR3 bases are TGCGCCAGCAGCTTGGAGACACTCTATGGCTACACCTTC.